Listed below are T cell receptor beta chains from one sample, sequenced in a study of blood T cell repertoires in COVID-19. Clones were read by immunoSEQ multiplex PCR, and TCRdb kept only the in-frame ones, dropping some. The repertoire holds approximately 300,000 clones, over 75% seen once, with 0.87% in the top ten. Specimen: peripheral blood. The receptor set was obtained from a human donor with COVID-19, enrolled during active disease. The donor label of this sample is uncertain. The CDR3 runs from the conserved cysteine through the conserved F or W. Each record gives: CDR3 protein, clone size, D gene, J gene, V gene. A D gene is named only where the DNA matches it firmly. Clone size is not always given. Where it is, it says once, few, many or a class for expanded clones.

CDR3aa: CASSAHLGQTNTEAFF
abundance: NA
d_gene: TRBD1
j_gene: TRBJ1-1
v_gene: TRBV6-1

CDR3aa: CASRAPGLALYNEQFF
abundance: NA
d_gene: TRBD2
j_gene: TRBJ2-1
v_gene: TRBV2

CDR3aa: CATSGGQGLNTEAFF
abundance: NA
d_gene: NA
j_gene: TRBJ1-1
v_gene: TRBV24-1

CDR3aa: CASSPARWTSGSTDTQYF
abundance: once
d_gene: TRBD2
j_gene: TRBJ2-3
v_gene: TRBV3-1/TRBV3-2

CDR3aa: CASSEPRGRQPQHF
abundance: NA
d_gene: NA
j_gene: TRBJ1-5
v_gene: TRBV6-1

CDR3aa: CASSYQSNTEAFF
abundance: NA
d_gene: NA
j_gene: TRBJ1-1
v_gene: TRBV6-5

CDR3aa: CASSLRLAGAEQFF
abundance: once
d_gene: TRBD2
j_gene: TRBJ2-1
v_gene: TRBV7-3

CDR3aa: CASRYSGRALETQYF
abundance: NA
d_gene: TRBD2
j_gene: TRBJ2-5
v_gene: TRBV11-2

CDR3aa: CASSQEGGQASPLHF
abundance: NA
d_gene: NA
j_gene: TRBJ1-6
v_gene: TRBV3-1/TRBV3-2

CDR3aa: CASSQDSSAGPLWVNGELFF
abundance: few
d_gene: NA
j_gene: TRBJ2-2
v_gene: TRBV4-1

CDR3aa: CASRGTSSYNEQFF
abundance: NA
d_gene: TRBD2
j_gene: TRBJ2-1
v_gene: TRBV2

CDR3aa: CASSLDGGGVNRGEQFF
abundance: NA
d_gene: NA
j_gene: TRBJ2-1
v_gene: TRBV11-3

CDR3aa: CASSAGGMDYGYTF
abundance: NA
d_gene: NA
j_gene: TRBJ1-2
v_gene: TRBV7-2

CDR3aa: CASRKVVGANYGYTF
abundance: few
d_gene: NA
j_gene: TRBJ1-2
v_gene: TRBV28

CDR3aa: CASSQVRFPRGNTEAFF
abundance: NA
d_gene: NA
j_gene: TRBJ1-1
v_gene: TRBV3-1/TRBV3-2

CDR3aa: CASSGLAYETQYF
abundance: NA
d_gene: TRBD2
j_gene: TRBJ2-5
v_gene: TRBV19

CDR3aa: CSASQGAPPPGYTF
abundance: NA
d_gene: TRBD1
j_gene: TRBJ1-2
v_gene: TRBV20-1

CDR3aa: CSAGQWNTEAFF
abundance: NA
d_gene: TRBD1
j_gene: TRBJ1-1
v_gene: TRBV29-1

CDR3aa: CASSVDRGESPLHF
abundance: NA
d_gene: TRBD1
j_gene: TRBJ1-6
v_gene: TRBV9

CDR3aa: CASSLNGHSEEQYF
abundance: NA
d_gene: NA
j_gene: TRBJ2-7
v_gene: TRBV27

CDR3aa: CASWWTGGTTNEKLFF
abundance: NA
d_gene: TRBD1
j_gene: TRBJ1-4
v_gene: TRBV19

CDR3aa: CASSQVGEGQPQHF
abundance: once
d_gene: NA
j_gene: TRBJ1-5
v_gene: TRBV3-1/TRBV3-2

CDR3aa: CASSWAGQGANEQYF
abundance: NA
d_gene: TRBD1
j_gene: TRBJ2-7
v_gene: TRBV5-1

CDR3aa: CASSLWPNSRNEQFF
abundance: NA
d_gene: NA
j_gene: TRBJ2-1
v_gene: TRBV28

CDR3aa: CASSRDIGKLFF
abundance: NA
d_gene: NA
j_gene: TRBJ1-4
v_gene: TRBV12-3/TRBV12-4

CDR3aa: CASSVASRLAEYNEQFF
abundance: NA
d_gene: TRBD2
j_gene: TRBJ2-1
v_gene: TRBV9

CDR3aa: CASSLFRGAAGNTIYF
abundance: NA
d_gene: NA
j_gene: TRBJ1-3
v_gene: TRBV5-5

CDR3aa: CASRSGGFSSYNEQFF
abundance: NA
d_gene: TRBD2
j_gene: TRBJ2-1
v_gene: TRBV28

CDR3aa: CASSEQMITEAFF
abundance: NA
d_gene: NA
j_gene: TRBJ1-1
v_gene: TRBV5-1

CDR3aa: CASSSRAGVSYEQYF
abundance: NA
d_gene: TRBD2
j_gene: TRBJ2-7
v_gene: TRBV7-2

CDR3aa: CASSFATNTGELFF
abundance: NA
d_gene: NA
j_gene: TRBJ2-2
v_gene: TRBV19

CDR3aa: CASSQGTGGNQPQHF
abundance: NA
d_gene: TRBD1
j_gene: TRBJ1-5
v_gene: TRBV3-1/TRBV3-2

CDR3aa: CASSLQGAGGYTF
abundance: once
d_gene: TRBD1
j_gene: TRBJ1-2
v_gene: TRBV5-1

CDR3aa: CASSLWGQGAGKLFF
abundance: NA
d_gene: TRBD1
j_gene: TRBJ1-4
v_gene: TRBV28

CDR3aa: CASSFGSDNSPLHF
abundance: NA
d_gene: NA
j_gene: TRBJ1-6
v_gene: TRBV11-2

CDR3aa: CASSRRTGGADTQYF
abundance: NA
d_gene: TRBD1
j_gene: TRBJ2-3
v_gene: TRBV11-3

CDR3aa: CASSKGLAGGQGDTQYF
abundance: NA
d_gene: TRBD2
j_gene: TRBJ2-3
v_gene: TRBV5-4

CDR3aa: CASSSRGGYTF
abundance: NA
d_gene: NA
j_gene: TRBJ1-2
v_gene: TRBV28

CDR3aa: CASRHANTEAFF
abundance: NA
d_gene: NA
j_gene: TRBJ1-1
v_gene: TRBV3-1/TRBV3-2

CDR3aa: CASNTQGNNEQFF
abundance: NA
d_gene: NA
j_gene: TRBJ2-1
v_gene: TRBV7-3

CDR3aa: CASSDRDRGWTEAFF
abundance: NA
d_gene: TRBD1
j_gene: TRBJ1-1
v_gene: TRBV6-6

CDR3aa: CASSLVGQKGNTIYF
abundance: NA
d_gene: TRBD1
j_gene: TRBJ1-3
v_gene: TRBV5-4

CDR3aa: CASSPGGDEQYF
abundance: NA
d_gene: TRBD2
j_gene: TRBJ2-7
v_gene: TRBV18

CDR3aa: CASGLGTSGRAETQYF
abundance: NA
d_gene: TRBD2
j_gene: TRBJ2-5
v_gene: TRBV12-5

CDR3aa: CASSKGQGAYNEQFF
abundance: NA
d_gene: TRBD1
j_gene: TRBJ2-1
v_gene: TRBV7-2

CDR3aa: CASRIQGLNTEAFF
abundance: few
d_gene: TRBD1
j_gene: TRBJ1-1
v_gene: TRBV28

CDR3aa: CSVEGPGAQETQYF
abundance: NA
d_gene: NA
j_gene: TRBJ2-5
v_gene: TRBV29-1

CDR3aa: CATSDVGQKNTEAFF
abundance: NA
d_gene: NA
j_gene: TRBJ1-1
v_gene: TRBV24-1

CDR3aa: CASSLGYSNQPQHF
abundance: NA
d_gene: NA
j_gene: TRBJ1-5
v_gene: TRBV7-2

CDR3aa: CASSPPGGQPQHF
abundance: NA
d_gene: NA
j_gene: TRBJ1-5
v_gene: TRBV19

CDR3aa: CASSPIGDYQNTGELFF
abundance: NA
d_gene: TRBD2
j_gene: TRBJ2-2
v_gene: TRBV18

CDR3aa: CASSPRSTGSYEQYF
abundance: NA
d_gene: NA
j_gene: TRBJ2-7
v_gene: TRBV18

CDR3aa: CASSSPPGTRADEQYF
abundance: few
d_gene: NA
j_gene: TRBJ2-7
v_gene: TRBV7-3

CDR3aa: CASRLLAQPRYEQYF
abundance: NA
d_gene: NA
j_gene: TRBJ2-7
v_gene: TRBV6-5

CDR3aa: CASSRQGATNEKLFF
abundance: NA
d_gene: TRBD1
j_gene: TRBJ1-4
v_gene: TRBV5-6

CDR3aa: CASSTTGLVETQYF
abundance: NA
d_gene: TRBD1
j_gene: TRBJ2-5
v_gene: TRBV7-2